The clone carrying this T cell receptor beta chain was seen repeatedly, ten times or more. This specimen belongs to a study of neurological immune-mediated disorders. TCRdb ran MiXCR on the 5' RACE reads and lists one entry per CDR3 protein. The table lists about 37,000 distinct CDR3 sequences, roughly 12% of them singletons, with 3.9% in the top ten. CDR1 is SGHRS and CDR2 is YFSETQ in the germline V gene. The CDR3 consists of 16 residues. Trimming at V came to 0 bases and at J to 4 bases, leaving 6 bases not matched to a gene. Specimen: CD4+ T cells from blood. The clonotype was recovered from a woman aged 25 to 39 with HTLV-1-associated myelopathy (HAM/TSP). The V call is TRBV5-1, the J call TRBJ2-3, with 9 bases lining up with TRBD2. CDR3 in DNA: TGCGCCAGCAGCTTGGGCAATAGCGGGGGACCAGATACGCAGTATTTT. This sequence encodes CASSLGNSGGPDTQYF.